Each of the 25 T cell receptor beta chains below was sequenced from the same sample in a study of blood T cell repertoires in COVID-19. This table comes from immunoSEQ multiplex PCR, and its TCRdb copy is limited to in-frame clones, with some not included. The table lists 70,000 to 100,000 clones, roughly 90% of them singletons. The specimen was peripheral blood. The receptors here all came from a man aged 50-60 years with COVID-19, enrolled during active disease.

This sequence joins TRBV25-1 and TRBJ1-1; a possible D gene is TRBD1 (5 bases). Germline loops: CDR1 MGHDK, CDR2 SYGVNS. The CDR3 length is 12 residues. V lost 7 bases and J 7 bases, leaving 13 bases between the germline ends. CDR3 region: CASTSGDFEAFF. As DNA, the CDR3 is TGTGCCAGCACCTCGGGGGACTTTGAAGCTTTCTTT.

The V call is TRBV30, the J call TRBJ2-6, with 7 bases matching TRBD2. The CDR3 sequence is 17 residues long. In germline, CDR1 is GTSNPN, CDR2 SVGIG (reference sequence). This chain's CDR3 is CASVWGGRNTGANVLTF. CDR3 bases: TGTGCGTCAGTATGGGGGGGGAGGAATACTGGGGCCAACGTCCTGACTTTC.

The chain links TRBV28 to TRBJ1-6; D not certain. The CDR3 length is 16 residues. Trimming left V 2 bases short and J 0 bases short, with 8 bases between. The germline V gene has CDR1 MDHEN and CDR2 SYDVKM. CDR3 sequence reads: CASSLQESSYNSPLHF. The CDR3 region has the DNA TGTGCCAGCAGTTTACAGGAAAGCTCCTATAATTCACCCCTCCACTTT.

This chain connects TRBV7-2 to TRBJ2-7; 8 bases match TRBD2. Germline V gene data show CDR1 as SGHTA and CDR2 as FQGNSA. Losses at the gene ends were 2 bases for V and 4 bases for J; bases not matched to a gene: 7. The CDR3 is made up of 15 amino acids. The CDR3: CASSLNPGGPYEQYF. DNA for the CDR3: TGTGCCAGCAGCTTAAACCCGGGAGGGCCTTACGAGCAGTACTTC.

The gene calls are TRBV29-1 and TRBJ1-1; 10 nucleotides match TRBD1. V lost 7 bases and J lost 6; bases outside the gene matches: 8. The V gene's germline CDR1 is SQVTM and CDR2 ANQGSEA. The CDR3 spans 13 residues. CDR3 region: CSAGQGSFSEAFF. DNA for the CDR3: TGCAGCGCGGGACAGGGGTCGTTCTCTGAAGCTTTCTTT.

CDR3 protein: CASSHPGQEAFF. CDR3 nucleotide sequence: TGTGCCAGCAGCCACCCGGGACAGGAAGCTTTCTTT. This chain joins TRBV3-1 (or the pseudogene TRBV3-2) and TRBJ1-1, with TRBD1 identical over 7 bases. The V gene end was trimmed by 3 bases and the J gene end by 8 bases; junction bases not matched to a gene: 3. This CDR3 region has 12 residues. Per germline, CDR1 LGHDT and CDR2 YNNKEL (reference sequence).

The rearrangement links TRBV2 to TRBJ1-5; 8 bases fit TRBD1. From germline, CDR1 is SNHLY and CDR2 FYNNEI. Trimming at V came to 8 bases and at J to 2 bases, leaving 8 bases not matched to a gene. The CDR3 sequence is 15 residues long. The CDR3: CASSKDRAGNQPQHF. Here the CDR3 DNA reads TGTGCCAGCTCCAAGGACAGGGCTGGCAATCAGCCCCAGCATTTT.

The chain carries TRBV3-1 (or the pseudogene TRBV3-2) and TRBJ1-1, with D uncertain. The germline V gene has CDR1 LGHDT and CDR2 YNNKEL (reference sequence). The CDR3 has 15 residues. Trimming shortened V by 0 bases and J by 5 bases, and 13 bases separated the two germline ends. This CDR3 is CASSQDFNWATEAFF. The CDR3 nucleotides are TGTGCCAGCAGCCAAGATTTTAACTGGGCGACTGAAGCTTTCTTT.

This clone was seen just once. The rearrangement joins TRBV2 to TRBJ1-5, with 10 bases that match TRBD1. The V gene end was trimmed by 7 bases and the J gene end by 2 bases; junction bases not matched to a gene: 8. Germline V gene sequence: CDR1 SNHLY, CDR2 FYNNEI. This CDR3 contains 16 residues. In nucleotides, the CDR3 is TGTGCCAGCACTAAGACAGGGGGCACTCGCAATCAGCCCCAGCATTTT. It is translated as CASTKTGGTRNQPQHF.

This clone was observed once. The genes are TRBV18 and TRBJ1-2, with 7 bases identical to TRBD1. The CDR3 has 15 residues. Germline loops: CDR1 KGHSH, CDR2 LQKENI. V was pared by 6 bases and J by 4 bases, with 11 bases of the junction left unmatched. The CDR3 DNA reads TGTGCCAGCTCTCCGGACAGGCAGGACCGCTATGGCTACACCTTC. Residues: CASSPDRQDRYGYTF. The full variable domain, its missing parts supplied by reference TRBV18 and TRBJ1-2, is NAGVMQNPRHLVRRRGQEARLRCSPMKGHSHVYWYRQLPEEGLKFMVYLQKENIIDESGMPKERFSAEFPKEGPSILRIQQVVRGDSAAYFCASSPDRQDRYGYTFGSGTRLTVV.

The chain has TRBV15 and TRBJ1-5; 9 positions agree with TRBD1. The CDR3 extends over 14 amino acids. Germline V gene sequence: CDR1 LNHNV, CDR2 YYDKDF (reference sequence). The junction had 8 bases not matched to a gene; V was cut back by 7 bases and J by 7 bases. CDR3: CATNPGTGLQPQHF. CDR3 DNA sequence: TGTGCCACCAACCCCGGGACAGGGCTCCAGCCCCAGCATTTT.

The CDR3 is CASSIRGPGAQGNQPQHF. The CDR3, as DNA: TGTGCCAGTAGTATTCGGGGACCAGGGGCCCAGGGCAATCAGCCCCAGCATTTT. The chain has TRBV19 and TRBJ1-5; possible D gene TRBD1, 6 bases. Germline V lookup: CDR1 LNHDA, CDR2 SQIVND (reference sequence). The V gene lost 3 bases and the J gene lost 2 bases, with 20 bases spanning the gap. The CDR3 extends over 18 amino acids.

The chain combines TRBV9 with TRBJ2-7; possible D gene TRBD1, 6 bases. Trimming left V 4 bases short and J 6 bases short, with 11 bases between. Germline V gives CDR1 SGDLS, CDR2 YYNGEE. The CDR3 is 12 residues long. In DNA, the CDR3 is TGTGCCAGCAGCCTACAGGGTGGCGAGCAGTACTTC. Protein product: CASSLQGGEQYF.

This clone has only a few counts. The genes are TRBV5-1 and TRBJ1-1, with D perhaps matching TRBD1 (6 bases). CDR1 is SGHRS and CDR2 is YFSETQ in the germline V gene. This CDR3 has 13 amino acids. Trimming took 5 bases from V and 0 from J, leaving 8 bases between them. The CDR3 nucleotides are TGCGCCAGCAGACGGACAGTGAACACTGAAGCTTTCTTT. Protein product: CASRRTVNTEAFF.

V gene TRBV6-4 combines with J gene TRBJ2-7; tentatively, D is TRBD1 (6 bases). The germline CDR1 and CDR2 sequences are MRHNA and SNTAGT. With 8 bases removed from V and 5 bases from J, the gap between germline ends came to 16 bases. CDR3 length equals 13 residues. CDR3 sequence (DNA): TGTGCCAGCTCCCGCCGACAGGAGCACGAGCAGTACTTC. Translating it yields CASSRRQEHEQYF.

The V gene is TRBV29-1, the J gene TRBJ2-3, with D uncertain. Trimming took 5 bases from V and 0 from J, leaving 3 bases between them. CDR1 SQVTM and CDR2 ANQGSEA come from the germline V gene. This CDR3 spans 11 amino acids. CDR3 sequence reads: CSVISTDTQYF. In DNA, the CDR3 is TGCAGCGTTATAAGCACAGATACGCAGTATTTT.

The chain is built from TRBV6-5 and TRBJ1-5; 7 nucleotides align to TRBD1. Germline CDR1 and CDR2: MNHEY and SVGAGI. J lost 6 bases, V lost 5 bases, and 10 bases had no gene match. CDR3 length: 15 residues. The CDR3: CASSPRQGRSQPQHF. CDR3 nucleotides: TGTGCCAGCAGTCCACGACAGGGCCGGTCTCAGCCCCAGCATTTT.

The chain recombines TRBV5-1 with TRBJ1-2; TRBD1 aligns across 7 bases. The CDR3 covers 15 residues. V lost 4 bases and J lost 3; bases outside the gene matches: 9. Germline CDR1 reads SGHRS; CDR2 reads YFSETQ. CDR3 nucleotide sequence: TGCGCCAGCAGCGGCCGGGACAGAGGGGACTATGGCTACACCTTC. This gives the protein CASSGRDRGDYGYTF.

V usage is TRBV28 and J usage is TRBJ2-5; TRBD2 matches 14 bases. Per germline, CDR1 MDHEN and CDR2 SYDVKM. The CDR3 runs to 16 residues. The V gene end was trimmed by 5 bases and the J gene end by 5 bases; junction bases not matched to a gene: 7. The CDR3 bases are TGTGCCAGCAGTCCCCTGGGGACTAGCGGGGGCGAGACCCAGTACTTC. Residues: CASSPLGTSGGETQYF.

In its sample, this clone was seen a few times. The chain joins TRBV5-4 to TRBJ2-7; 8 bases are a match to TRBD2. This CDR3 comprises 14 residues. Germline V CDR1 and CDR2: SGHNT, YYREEE (reference sequence). V lost 3 bases and J lost 2; bases outside the gene matches: 4. The CDR3 loop is CASSSGGQTYEQYF. The CDR3, as DNA: TGTGCCAGCAGCTCGGGAGGGCAGACCTACGAGCAGTACTTC. Filled out from reference TRBV5-4 and TRBJ2-7, the complete variable domain reads ETGVTQSPTHLIKTRGQQVTLRCSSQSGHNTVSWYQQALGQGPQFIFQYYREEENGRGNFPPRFSGLQFPNYSSELNVNALELDDSALYLCASSSGGQTYEQYFGPGTRLTVT.

The V call is TRBV28, the J call TRBJ2-1, with TRBD2 as a possible D gene (7 bases). V was pared by 7 bases and J by 7 bases, with 20 bases between. The CDR3 extends over 15 amino acids. CDR1 MDHEN and CDR2 SYDVKM come from the germline V gene. The CDR3 DNA reads as TGTGCCAGCACTCGAGGGGGGGCCTTAGAAAATGAGCAGTTCTTC. Amino acid sequence: CASTRGGALENEQFF.

The chain has TRBV3-1 (or the pseudogene TRBV3-2) and TRBJ2-3, with a tentative D call TRBD1 (6 bases). V dropped 1 base and J dropped 2 bases, with 16 bases sitting between them. The CDR3 is 17 residues long. Germline V gene data show CDR1 as LGHDT and CDR2 as YNNKEL (reference sequence). CDR3 region: CASSQVRPGHFTDTQYF. The CDR3 region has the DNA TGTGCCAGCAGCCAAGTACGGCCGGGACACTTCACAGATACGCAGTATTTT.

The CDR3 sequence: CASSDRVHGYTF. The CDR3 coding sequence is TGTGCCAGCAGTGACAGGGTTCACGGCTACACCTTC. This chain joins TRBV6-1 and TRBJ1-2, with D perhaps TRBD1 (5 bases). CDR1 and CDR2 (germline): MNHNS, SASEGT. There are 12 residues in the CDR3. Trimming shortened V by 3 bases and J by 8 bases, and 10 bases separated the two germline ends.

This chain uses TRBV9 with TRBJ2-5; TRBD2 matches 13 bases. The CDR3 has 14 residues. The ends lost 3 bases at V and 7 bases at J; junction bases unmatched: 3. Germline V gene data show CDR1 as SGDLS and CDR2 as YYNGEE. CDR3 region: CASSARTSGGTQYF. The CDR3 DNA reads as TGTGCCAGCAGCGCGAGGACTAGCGGGGGGACCCAGTACTTC.

The chain recombines TRBV6-2 or TRBV6-3 with TRBJ1-1; TRBD1 matches at 9 bases. The CDR3 extends over 14 amino acids. Germline CDR1 is MNHEY and CDR2 is SVGEGT. Trimming removed 5 bases from V and 0 bases from J; junction bases left unmatched: 1. This CDR3 is CASSHRGLNTEAFF. CDR3 nucleotide sequence: TGTGCCAGCAGTCACAGGGGGCTGAACACTGAAGCTTTCTTT.